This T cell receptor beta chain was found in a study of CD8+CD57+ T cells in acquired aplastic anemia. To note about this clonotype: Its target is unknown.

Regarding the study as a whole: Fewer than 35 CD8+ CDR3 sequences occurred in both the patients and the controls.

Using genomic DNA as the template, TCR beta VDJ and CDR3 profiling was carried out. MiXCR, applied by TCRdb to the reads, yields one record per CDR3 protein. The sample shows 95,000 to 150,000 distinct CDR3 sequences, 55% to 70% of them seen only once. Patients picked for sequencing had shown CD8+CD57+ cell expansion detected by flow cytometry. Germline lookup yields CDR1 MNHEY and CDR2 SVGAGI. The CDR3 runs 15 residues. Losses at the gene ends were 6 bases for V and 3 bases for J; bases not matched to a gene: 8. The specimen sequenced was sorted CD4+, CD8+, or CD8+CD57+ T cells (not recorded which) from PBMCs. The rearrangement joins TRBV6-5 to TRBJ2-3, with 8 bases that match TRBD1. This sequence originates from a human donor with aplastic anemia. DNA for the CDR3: TGTGCCAGCAGGGACCAGGGGGCGTATACAGATACGCAGTATTTT. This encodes CASRDQGAYTDTQYF.